Listed below are T cell receptor beta chains from one sample, sequenced in a study of a mutant IDH1 vaccine in newly diagnosed glioma. The method was immunoSEQ multiplex PCR; TCRdb's version includes in-frame clones alone and lacks a portion of them. The sample lists some 56,000 clones, about 91% occurring once. The sample consisted of PBMCs, taken from a glioma patient treated with radiotherapy, temozolomide or both. The receptors derive from a man between 45 and 60 years old with glioma. Each CDR3 is given with its conserved first and last residue. D genes are given only for firm matches. Clone size is not always given. Where it is, it says once, few, many or a class for expanded clones.

v_call: TRBV5-8
clone_size: NA
d_call: NA
j_call: TRBJ2-3
cdr3_aa: CASSFTGRSLKNADTQYF
cdr3_nt: TGTGCCAGCAGCTTCACGGGGAGGTCACTTAAGAATGCAGATACGCAGTATTTT

v_call: TRBV4-2
clone_size: NA
d_call: TRBD2
j_call: TRBJ2-1
cdr3_aa: CASSQGPHRSGGADEQFF
cdr3_nt: TGTGCCAGCAGCCAAGGTCCCCACCGCAGCGGGGGGGCCGATGAGCAGTTCTTC

v_call: TRBV6-1
clone_size: NA
d_call: NA
j_call: TRBJ1-1
cdr3_aa: CASSEFPGLYTEAFF
cdr3_nt: TGTGCCAGCAGTGAATTCCCGGGATTGTACACTGAAGCTTTCTTT

v_call: TRBV9
clone_size: NA
d_call: NA
j_call: TRBJ2-2
cdr3_aa: CASSVALGGTGELFF
cdr3_nt: TGTGCCAGCAGCGTAGCTCTGGGGGGAACCGGGGAGCTGTTTTTT

v_call: TRBV4-1
clone_size: once
d_call: NA
j_call: TRBJ2-3
cdr3_aa: CASSQGPGGTDTQYF
cdr3_nt: TGCGCCAGCAGCCAAGGGCCGGGGGGCACAGATACGCAGTATTTT

v_call: TRBV7-2
clone_size: NA
d_call: NA
j_call: TRBJ2-1
cdr3_aa: CASSLVSNEQFF
cdr3_nt: TGTGCCAGCAGCTTAGTATCAAATGAGCAGTTCTTC

v_call: TRBV6-1
clone_size: few
d_call: NA
j_call: TRBJ1-5
cdr3_aa: CASSEALRVDQPQHF
cdr3_nt: TGTGCCAGCAGTGAAGCGCTTCGGGTAGATCAGCCCCAGCATTTT

v_call: TRBV25-1
clone_size: NA
d_call: TRBD1
j_call: TRBJ2-3
cdr3_aa: CASSGWTGGGTDTQYF
cdr3_nt: TGTGCCAGCAGTGGGTGGACAGGGGGGGGCACAGATACGCAGTATTTT

v_call: TRBV30
clone_size: NA
d_call: NA
j_call: TRBJ1-1
cdr3_aa: CAWSWVGTEAFF
cdr3_nt: TGTGCCTGGAGTTGGGTGGGCACTGAAGCTTTCTTT

v_call: TRBV7-2
clone_size: NA
d_call: TRBD1
j_call: TRBJ1-5
cdr3_aa: CASSGDRGRQPQHF
cdr3_nt: TGTGCCAGCAGCGGAGACAGGGGTCGGCAGCCCCAGCATTTT

v_call: TRBV7-2
clone_size: NA
d_call: NA
j_call: TRBJ1-2
cdr3_aa: CASSLSRLKSVYGYTF
cdr3_nt: TGTGCCAGCAGCCTTAGCAGGCTTAAATCCGTATATGGCTACACCTTC

v_call: TRBV9
clone_size: NA
d_call: NA
j_call: TRBJ2-3
cdr3_aa: CASSVKKVPTDTQYF
cdr3_nt: TGTGCCAGCAGCGTAAAGAAGGTACCCACAGATACGCAGTATTTT

v_call: TRBV6-1
clone_size: NA
d_call: TRBD1
j_call: TRBJ2-1
cdr3_aa: CASRAPGTGNNEQFF
cdr3_nt: TGTGCCAGCAGAGCCCCCGGGACAGGGAATAACGAGCAGTTCTTC

v_call: TRBV5-6
clone_size: NA
d_call: TRBD1
j_call: TRBJ1-1
cdr3_aa: CASSSTGTGEAFF
cdr3_nt: TGTGCCAGCAGCTCCACCGGGACAGGTGAAGCTTTCTTT

v_call: TRBV7-9
clone_size: NA
d_call: NA
j_call: TRBJ1-1
cdr3_aa: CASSPRALRAFF
cdr3_nt: TGTGCCAGCAGCCCGCGGGCCTTGCGGGCTTTCTTT

v_call: TRBV9
clone_size: NA
d_call: TRBD1
j_call: TRBJ2-7
cdr3_aa: CASSVGTGAYYEQYF
cdr3_nt: TGTGCCAGCAGCGTAGGGACAGGGGCTTACTACGAGCAGTACTTC

v_call: TRBV28
clone_size: NA
d_call: NA
j_call: TRBJ2-1
cdr3_aa: CASTRPAYNEQFF
cdr3_nt: TGTGCCAGCACTCGACCTGCCTACAATGAGCAGTTCTTC

v_call: TRBV2
clone_size: NA
d_call: NA
j_call: TRBJ1-2
cdr3_aa: CASIQGGYGYTF
cdr3_nt: TGTGCCAGCATACAGGGTGGTTATGGCTACACCTTC

v_call: TRBV2
clone_size: NA
d_call: TRBD2
j_call: TRBJ2-7
cdr3_aa: CASSEVGGAGEQYF
cdr3_nt: TGTGCCAGCAGTGAGGTGGGAGGGGCGGGAGAGCAGTACTTC

v_call: TRBV4-2
clone_size: once
d_call: NA
j_call: TRBJ1-6
cdr3_aa: CASSQDRANSPLHF
cdr3_nt: TGTGCCAGCAGCCAAGATAGGGCCAATTCACCCCTCCACTTT

v_call: TRBV19
clone_size: NA
d_call: NA
j_call: TRBJ1-5
cdr3_aa: CASSIGEGGRQPQHF
cdr3_nt: TGTGCCAGTAGTATTGGAGAGGGGGGGCGGCAGCCCCAGCATTTT

v_call: TRBV19
clone_size: NA
d_call: NA
j_call: TRBJ1-6
cdr3_aa: CASSPLAGAGSPLHF
cdr3_nt: TGTGCCAGTAGCCCCCTAGCCGGGGCAGGATCACCCCTCCACTTT

v_call: TRBV5-8
clone_size: NA
d_call: NA
j_call: TRBJ1-6
cdr3_aa: CASSHRPSQNSPLHF
cdr3_nt: TGTGCCAGCAGCCACCGACCGTCCCAGAATTCACCCCTCCACTTT

v_call: TRBV4-1
clone_size: NA
d_call: TRBD2
j_call: TRBJ2-1
cdr3_aa: CASSHLIAGGTYNEQFF
cdr3_nt: TGCGCCAGCAGCCACCTCATAGCGGGAGGGACCTACAATGAGCAGTTCTTC

v_call: TRBV5-4
clone_size: NA
d_call: NA
j_call: TRBJ1-1
cdr3_aa: CASSSHQPTRRNTEAFF
cdr3_nt: TGTGCCAGCAGCTCACACCAACCAACCAGGAGAAACACTGAAGCTTTCTTT

v_call: TRBV10-2
clone_size: NA
d_call: TRBD2
j_call: TRBJ2-2
cdr3_aa: CASRTRGTTGELFF
cdr3_nt: TGCGCCAGCAGAACGCGGGGGACCACCGGGGAGCTGTTTTTT

v_call: TRBV5-1
clone_size: NA
d_call: TRBD2
j_call: TRBJ2-7
cdr3_aa: CASSISGLAERAYEQYF
cdr3_nt: TGCGCCAGCAGCATCTCGGGACTAGCGGAGAGGGCCTACGAGCAGTACTTC

v_call: TRBV23-1
clone_size: NA
d_call: TRBD1
j_call: TRBJ1-5
cdr3_aa: CASSQSRDREVVQPQHF
cdr3_nt: TGCGCCAGCAGTCAATCTCGGGACAGGGAGGTGGTTCAGCCCCAGCATTTT

v_call: TRBV19
clone_size: NA
d_call: NA
j_call: TRBJ2-7
cdr3_aa: CASSITVTYEQYF
cdr3_nt: TGTGCCAGTAGTATAACAGTTACCTACGAGCAGTACTTC

v_call: TRBV25-1
clone_size: NA
d_call: TRBD1
j_call: TRBJ1-2
cdr3_aa: CASSEHGQVPYGYTF
cdr3_nt: TGTGCCAGCAGTGAACACGGACAGGTCCCCTATGGCTACACCTTC

v_call: TRBV27
clone_size: NA
d_call: NA
j_call: TRBJ2-5
cdr3_aa: CASSLSATLQETQYF
cdr3_nt: TGTGCCAGCAGTTTATCGGCCACTCTCCAAGAGACCCAGTACTTC

v_call: TRBV6-1
clone_size: NA
d_call: NA
j_call: TRBJ1-5
cdr3_aa: CASSEGEASNQPQHF
cdr3_nt: TGTGCCAGCAGTGAAGGGGAGGCCTCAAATCAGCCCCAGCATTTT

v_call: TRBV7-9
clone_size: NA
d_call: NA
j_call: TRBJ1-2
cdr3_aa: CASSLGLNGYTF
cdr3_nt: TGTGCCAGCAGCTTGGGGCTGAACGGCTACACCTTC

v_call: TRBV27
clone_size: NA
d_call: NA
j_call: TRBJ2-7
cdr3_aa: CASSLGLAINEQYF
cdr3_nt: TGTGCCAGCAGTTTGGGCCTAGCCATCAACGAGCAGTACTTC

v_call: TRBV12-1
clone_size: NA
d_call: NA
j_call: TRBJ2-5
cdr3_aa: CASSFALGSSGREIAGTQYF
cdr3_nt: NA

v_call: TRBV18
clone_size: once
d_call: TRBD1
j_call: TRBJ2-3
cdr3_aa: CASSPQLGQDMQYF
cdr3_nt: TGTGCCAGCTCACCACAGTTGGGACAGGACATGCAGTATTTT

v_call: TRBV9
clone_size: NA
d_call: TRBD1
j_call: TRBJ2-7
cdr3_aa: CASSVGADRAIYEQYF
cdr3_nt: TGTGCCAGCAGCGTAGGAGCTGACAGGGCGATTTACGAGCAGTACTTC

v_call: TRBV7-2
clone_size: few
d_call: NA
j_call: TRBJ2-3
cdr3_aa: CASSLSQGGAQYF
cdr3_nt: TGTGCCAGCAGCTTATCTCAGGGGGGTGCGCAGTATTTT

v_call: TRBV12-5
clone_size: NA
d_call: NA
j_call: TRBJ1-1
cdr3_aa: CASGPSGTNTEAFF
cdr3_nt: TGTGCTAGTGGACCGAGCGGGACCAACACTGAAGCTTTCTTT

v_call: TRBV14
clone_size: NA
d_call: TRBD1
j_call: TRBJ1-1
cdr3_aa: CASSQVRTGEAFF
cdr3_nt: TGTGCCAGCAGCCAAGTTAGGACAGGAGAAGCTTTCTTT

v_call: TRBV9
clone_size: NA
d_call: NA
j_call: TRBJ2-7
cdr3_aa: CASSVAGNSGEQYF
cdr3_nt: TGTGCCAGCAGCGTAGCCGGGAACTCAGGGGAGCAGTACTTC

v_call: TRBV7-9
clone_size: NA
d_call: NA
j_call: TRBJ1-2
cdr3_aa: CASSRSGLREGYTF
cdr3_nt: TGTGCCAGCAGCCGTTCGGGGCTTAGGGAGGGCTACACCTTC

v_call: TRBV19
clone_size: NA
d_call: NA
j_call: TRBJ1-2
cdr3_aa: CASSIMAGTWIANYGYTF
cdr3_nt: TGTGCCAGTAGTATTATGGCCGGGACCTGGATAGCTAACTATGGCTACACCTTC

v_call: TRBV5-1
clone_size: NA
d_call: NA
j_call: TRBJ2-1
cdr3_aa: CASSLEVAEQFF
cdr3_nt: TGCGCCAGCAGCTTGGAAGTTGCAGAGCAGTTCTTC